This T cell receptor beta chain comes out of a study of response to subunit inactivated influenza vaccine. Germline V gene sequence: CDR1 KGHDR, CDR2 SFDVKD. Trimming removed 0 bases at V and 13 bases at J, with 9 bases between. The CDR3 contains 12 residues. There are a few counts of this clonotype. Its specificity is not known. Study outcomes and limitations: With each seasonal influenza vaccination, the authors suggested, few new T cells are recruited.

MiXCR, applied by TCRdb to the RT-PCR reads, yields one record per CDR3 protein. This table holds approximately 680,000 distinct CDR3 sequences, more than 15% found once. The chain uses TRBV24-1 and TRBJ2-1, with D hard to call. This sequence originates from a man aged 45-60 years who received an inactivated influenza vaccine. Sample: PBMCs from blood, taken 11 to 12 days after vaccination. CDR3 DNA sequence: TGTGCCACCAGTGATTTGCGAGGAACACAGTTCTTC. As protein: CATSDLRGTQFF.